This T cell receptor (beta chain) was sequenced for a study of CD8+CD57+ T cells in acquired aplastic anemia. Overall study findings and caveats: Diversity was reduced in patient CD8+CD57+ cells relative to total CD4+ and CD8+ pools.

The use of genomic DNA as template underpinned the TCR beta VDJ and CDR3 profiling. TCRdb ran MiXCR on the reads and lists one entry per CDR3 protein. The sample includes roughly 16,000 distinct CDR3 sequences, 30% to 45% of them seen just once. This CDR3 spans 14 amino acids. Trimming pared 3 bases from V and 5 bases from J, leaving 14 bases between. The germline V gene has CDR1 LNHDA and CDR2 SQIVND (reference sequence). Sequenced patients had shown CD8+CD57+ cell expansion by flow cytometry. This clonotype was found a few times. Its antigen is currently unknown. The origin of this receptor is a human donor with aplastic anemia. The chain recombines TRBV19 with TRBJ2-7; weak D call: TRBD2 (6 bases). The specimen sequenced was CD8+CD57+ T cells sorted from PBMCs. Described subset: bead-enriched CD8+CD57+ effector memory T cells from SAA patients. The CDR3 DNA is TGTGCCAGTAGTATCTCGGGGGAAACCCACGAGCAGTACTTC. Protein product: CASSISGETHEQYF. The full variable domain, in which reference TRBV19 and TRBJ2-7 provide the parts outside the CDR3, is DGGITQSPKYLFRKEGQNVTLSCEQNLNHDAMYWYRQDPGQGLRLIYYSQIVNDFQKGDIAEGYSVSREKKESFPLTVTSAQKNPTAFYLCASSISGETHEQYFGPGTRLTVT.